These 24 T cell receptor beta chains share one sample of origin, sequenced in a study of shared clonotypes between healthy human individuals. Only in-frame clones appear in the TCRdb table, and some are missing; sequencing was by immunoSEQ multiplex PCR. The sample carries about 980,000 clones, 76% recorded once. Input material: memory CD4+ T cells sorted from blood. Subset meaning: CD45RA-negative fraction. All receptors come from a man aged 18 to 30 in good health.

This chain connects TRBV6-5 to TRBJ1-5, with 9 bases aligning to TRBD1. Germline V gene data show CDR1 as MNHEY and CDR2 as SVGAGI. Trimming took 5 bases from V and 11 from J; bases not matched to a gene: 10. This CDR3 has 14 residues. The CDR3 bases are TGTGCCAGCAGTAAGGGACAGGGTGGGTTGACCCAGCATTTT. As protein: CASSKGQGGLTQHF.

This chain connects TRBV4-2 to TRBJ2-3; TRBD2 matches 8 bases. Germline-derived CDR1 and CDR2 are LGHNA and YNFKEQ. Trimming took 0 bases from V and 2 from J; bases not matched to a gene: 7. The CDR3 extends over 17 amino acids. DNA of the CDR3: TGTGCCAGCAGCCAAGATTTGTCTAGCGGGCTCACAGATACGCAGTATTTT. Translating it yields CASSQDLSSGLTDTQYF.

CDR3 DNA sequence: TGTGCCAGCAGCGGGACAGCTAGGAATGAGCAGTTCTTC. It specifies CASSGTARNEQFF. This sequence joins TRBV6-6 and TRBJ2-1; 7 bases are a match to TRBD1. With 6 bases clipped from V and 7 bases from J, the junction kept 6 bases outside the gene matches. The CDR3 runs 13 residues. Germline lookup yields CDR1 MNHNY and CDR2 SVGAGI (reference sequence).

The V gene is TRBV5-1, the J gene TRBJ2-7, with D possibly being TRBD2 (6 bases). Per the germline V gene, CDR1 is SGHRS and CDR2 is YFSETQ. The CDR3 is made up of 13 amino acids. Trimming cost V 0 bases and J 6 bases, with 10 bases left between them. For the CDR3, the DNA is TGCGCCAGCAGCTTGGGTAGCGGTGGCGAGCAGTACTTC. It codes for CASSLGSGGEQYF.

The chain is built from TRBV5-1 and TRBJ2-7, with 10 bases identical to TRBD2. With V trimmed by 0 bases and J by 4 bases, 1 base remained unmatched. From germline, CDR1 is SGHRS and CDR2 YFSETQ. The CDR3 has 14 residues. CDR3 bases: TGCGCCAGCAGCTTGGCACTAGCGGGATACGAGCAGTACTTC. Translating it yields CASSLALAGYEQYF.

The chain recombines TRBV19 with TRBJ1-1; tentatively, D is TRBD1 (6 bases). Looked up from germline, CDR1 is LNHDA and CDR2 is SQIVND (reference sequence). The V and J ends lost 3 bases and 4 bases respectively, with 9 bases between them. This CDR3 is built from 13 residues. The chain's CDR3 is CASSMSRGTEAFF. The CDR3 DNA is TGTGCCAGTAGTATGTCCAGGGGCACTGAAGCTTTCTTT.

V is TRBV5-1 and J is TRBJ1-2, with 11 positions matching TRBD1. The trim removed 3 bases at V and 7 bases at J, leaving 5 bases unmatched. The CDR3 extends over 14 amino acids. In germline, CDR1 is SGHRS, CDR2 YFSETQ. CDR3 loop: CASSSGQGAFGYTF. Here the CDR3 DNA reads TGCGCCAGCAGCTCCGGACAGGGGGCATTTGGCTACACCTTC.

CDR3 nucleotide sequence: TGCGCCAGCAATCCCTCGAACCGTTACAATGAGCAGTTCTTC. It specifies CASNPSNRYNEQFF. V usage is TRBV5-1 and J usage is TRBJ2-1; unclear D gene. CDR1 and CDR2 from the germline V gene are SGHRS and YFSETQ. The CDR3 length is 14 residues. The germline V and J ends were trimmed by 6 bases and 4 bases, with 14 bases remaining between them.

The table lists this clone with a count of one. The same CDR3 also results from other DNA sequences found in this sample. The chain carries TRBV6-5 and TRBJ2-5, with D possibly TRBD2 on 6 matching bases. CDR1 and CDR2 from the germline V gene are MNHEY and SVGAGI. This CDR3 comprises 13 residues. V was trimmed by 6 bases and J by 4 bases, leaving 12 bases between them. CDR3 residues: CASSPTRRETQYF. The CDR3 DNA is TGTGCCAGCAGCCCGACTAGGAGAGAGACCCAGTACTTC.

This clone was seen just once. V usage is TRBV5-6 and J usage is TRBJ1-3, with D uncertain. Trimming cost V 3 bases and J 0 bases, with 13 bases left between them. Germline lookup yields CDR1 SGHDT and CDR2 YYEEEE. The CDR3 is 16 amino acids. This chain's CDR3 is CASSSLASHSGNTIYF. CDR3 in DNA: TGTGCCAGCAGCTCGCTGGCTAGCCACTCTGGAAACACCATATATTTT.

This clone has only a few counts. The same CDR3 also results from other DNA sequences found in this sample. The genes are TRBV7-9 and TRBJ2-5; D unclear. The germline gives CDR1 SEHNR, CDR2 FQNEAQ (reference sequence). The CDR3 length is 11 residues. Deletions cut 6 bases from V and 5 bases from J, with 7 bases between. The CDR3 here is CASSLIETQYF. In DNA, the CDR3 is TGTGCCAGCAGTTTGATCGAGACCCAGTACTTC.

V usage is TRBV28 and J usage is TRBJ1-6; D not resolved. The CDR3 sequence is 16 residues long. V was pared by 2 bases and J by 0 bases, with 8 bases between. Germline V lookup: CDR1 MDHEN, CDR2 SYDVKM. CDR3: CASSLDISSYNSPLHF. CDR3 nucleotide sequence: TGTGCCAGCAGTTTAGATATAAGCTCCTATAATTCACCCCTCCACTTT.

The rearrangement uses TRBV7-2 and TRBJ1-5; 11 nucleotides agree with TRBD1. The CDR3 is 17 residues long. CDR1 SGHTA and CDR2 FQGNSA come from the germline V gene. V gave up 6 bases and J gave up 2 bases; unmatched junction bases: 9. DNA of the CDR3: TGTGCCAGCAGGGCTGGCGGGACAGGGGGACGCAATCAGCCCCAGCATTTT. Amino acids: CASRAGGTGGRNQPQHF.

This clone was detected many times. J is TRBJ1-5 and V is TRBV5-6; D is perhaps TRBD1 (5 bases). The germline V and J ends were trimmed by 0 bases and 2 bases, with 9 bases remaining between them. Looked up from germline, CDR1 is SGHDT and CDR2 is YYEEEE. This CDR3 has 15 amino acids. CDR3 in amino acids: CASSLAGTGNQPQHF. CDR3 DNA: TGTGCCAGCAGCTTGGCAGGGACGGGCAATCAGCCCCAGCATTTT.

V gene TRBV4-1 combines with J gene TRBJ2-3, with TRBD1 matching 8 bases. Looked up from germline, CDR1 is MGHRA and CDR2 is YSYEKL. Trimming cost V 4 bases and J 4 bases; bases outside gene matches: 10. The CDR3 covers 16 residues. In DNA form, the CDR3 reads TGCGCCAGCAGCCGAACCCAGGGGGCGGTGGCAGATACGCAGTATTTT. This gives the protein CASSRTQGAVADTQYF.

The rearrangement joins TRBV7-9 to TRBJ2-5, with 8 bases that match TRBD1. This CDR3 region has 15 residues. The germline CDR1 and CDR2 sequences are SEHNR and FQNEAQ (reference sequence). V was pared by 5 bases and J by 4 bases, with 9 bases of the junction left unmatched. CDR3 sequence: CASSPQGAIGETQYF. CDR3 sequence (DNA): TGTGCCAGCAGCCCCCAGGGGGCAATTGGAGAGACCCAGTACTTC.

With respect to this clone: With a much larger clone just one base away, this may be a read error. The chain carries TRBV5-4 and TRBJ2-5, with D unresolved. The germline V and J ends were trimmed by 0 bases and 5 bases, with 8 bases remaining between them. The CDR3 is 13 amino acids. CDR1 and CDR2 (germline): SGHNT, YYREEE (reference sequence). The CDR3 loop is CASSLAPGETQYF. CDR3 DNA: TGTGCCAGCAGCTTGGCCCCCGGGGAGACCCAGTACTTC.

This clone was counted a single time. CDR3 coding DNA: TGTGCCAGCAGCGGGGGACTAGCGGGAGTCTCCTACAATGAGCAGTTCTTC. Its translation is CASSGGLAGVSYNEQFF. The chain joins TRBV7-9 to TRBJ2-1, with TRBD2 matching 14 bases. V lost 5 bases to trimming and J lost 0 bases; unmatched junction nucleotides: 3. The CDR3 covers 17 residues. Germline V lookup: CDR1 SEHNR, CDR2 FQNEAQ (reference sequence).

This clone showed up just once. A read error is the likely source, as a far larger clone sits one nucleotide away. V gene TRBV7-2 combines with J gene TRBJ1-1; D ambiguous. Trimming removed 1 base at V and 1 base at J, with 4 bases between. Germline V gene lookup returns CDR1 SGHTA and CDR2 FQGNSA. This CDR3 comprises 13 residues. The CDR3, as DNA: TGTGCCAGCAGCTTAGTACAGAACACTGAAGCTTTCTTT. As protein: CASSLVQNTEAFF.

This rearrangement joins TRBV7-9 to TRBJ2-2, with TRBD2 identical over 15 bases. The trim removed 4 bases at V and 6 bases at J, leaving 3 bases unmatched. CDR3 size: 16 residues. The germline gives CDR1 SEHNR, CDR2 FQNEAQ (reference sequence). CDR3 protein: CASSSGLAGGSGELFF. CDR3 in DNA: TGTGCCAGCAGCTCGGGACTAGCGGGAGGCTCCGGGGAGCTGTTTTTT.

This clone was seen only once. This chain joins TRBV28 and TRBJ1-5; TRBD1 is a possible D gene (6 bases). Germline CDR1 and CDR2: MDHEN and SYDVKM. The germline V and J ends were trimmed by 6 bases and 5 bases, with 20 bases remaining between them. The CDR3 sequence is 16 residues long. The CDR3 coding sequence is TGTGCCAGCAGCCACGGGACAAATTATAGGCATCAGCCCCAGCATTTT. This translates into CASSHGTNYRHQPQHF.

The chain uses TRBV4-1 and TRBJ2-7; 8 positions agree with TRBD2. The germline gives CDR1 MGHRA, CDR2 YSYEKL. The trim removed 1 base at V and 6 bases at J, leaving 8 bases unmatched. CDR3 length: 15 amino acids. CDR3: CASSQGGGRSIEQYF. Here the CDR3 DNA reads TGCGCCAGCAGCCAAGGGGGCGGGAGGAGTATCGAGCAGTACTTC.

This chain connects TRBV5-1 to TRBJ1-2; no clear D. Germline CDR1 and CDR2: SGHRS and YFSETQ. This CDR3 contains 15 residues. V was pared by 0 bases and J by 2 bases, with 11 bases between. CDR3 nucleotide sequence: TGCGCCAGCAGCTTGGTCCCGGGAGGAAACTATGGCTACACCTTC. It is translated as CASSLVPGGNYGYTF.

This clone was detected a few times. The gene calls are TRBV29-1 and TRBJ2-1; 9 bases agree with TRBD2. CDR1 is SQVTM and CDR2 is ANQGSEA in the germline V gene. The CDR3 is made up of 13 amino acids. With V trimmed by 7 bases and J by 8 bases, 9 bases remained unmatched. The CDR3 loop is CSARAGGRYEQFF. The CDR3 nucleotides are TGCAGCGCGCGGGCGGGGGGGCGATATGAGCAGTTCTTC.